This passage covers 23 T cell receptor beta chains from one sample sequenced in a study of blood T cell repertoires in COVID-19. TCRdb keeps only in-frame clones here, not all; method: immunoSEQ multiplex PCR. The sample lists hundreds of thousands of clones; 89% were seen once. The sample consisted of PBMCs or T cells enriched from blood (not recorded which). All receptors come from a woman in her 40s who had recovered from COVID-19.

This clone has just a few counts. This chain uses TRBV19 with TRBJ2-2; 8 positions agree with TRBD1. The germline CDR1 and CDR2 sequences are LNHDA and SQIVND (reference sequence). The CDR3 covers 16 residues. V gave up 6 bases and J gave up 7 bases; unmatched junction bases: 13. Written as DNA, the CDR3 is TGTGCCAGTAGCCCCCGTCGTCAGGGGGCGTTCGGGGAGCTGTTTTTT. Protein sequence: CASSPRRQGAFGELFF.

The chain couples TRBV2 to TRBJ1-3; D possibly corresponds to TRBD1 (5 bases). V was trimmed by 3 bases and J by 7 bases, leaving 10 bases between them. The CDR3 has 13 amino acids. Germline CDR1 and CDR2: SNHLY and FYNNEI. CDR3 loop: CASSERQMNTIYF. As DNA, the CDR3 is TGTGCCAGCAGTGAGCGACAGATGAACACCATATATTTT.

J is TRBJ2-1 and V is TRBV9, with D hard to call. Trimming took off 7 bases at V and 8 bases at J, with 7 bases between the two ends. CDR3 size: 10 residues. Germline CDR1 is SGDLS and CDR2 is YYNGEE. CDR3: CASPLYEQFF. In DNA form, the CDR3 reads TGTGCCAGCCCCCTCTATGAGCAGTTCTTC.

The chain recombines TRBV7-2 with TRBJ2-5, with 7 bases that match TRBD1. Germline lookup yields CDR1 SGHTA and CDR2 FQGNSA. Trimming took 5 bases from V and 1 from J; bases not matched to a gene: 7. The CDR3 is 15 residues long. The CDR3 DNA sequence: TGTGCCAGCAGCCCTTTCGGACAGGTCCAAGAGACCCAGTACTTC. The encoded protein is CASSPFGQVQETQYF.

This rearrangement joins TRBV12-3 or TRBV12-4 to TRBJ1-2; D is unresolved. This CDR3 spans 13 amino acids. V was clipped by 5 bases and J by 4 bases, with 11 bases between them. Written as DNA, the CDR3 is TGTGCCAGCAGTCCCGGACTATTCTATGGCTACACCTTC. It is translated as CASSPGLFYGYTF.

The genes are TRBV9 and TRBJ1-5, with 7 nucleotides matching TRBD1. Germline CDR1 is SGDLS and CDR2 is YYNGEE. This CDR3 region has 16 residues. V gave up 3 bases and J gave up 0 bases; unmatched junction bases: 6. The CDR3 DNA reads TGTGCCAGCAGCGAGGGACAGCTTAATAGCAATCAGCCCCAGCATTTT. The encoded protein is CASSEGQLNSNQPQHF.

The chain employs TRBV5-5 and TRBJ2-1; 7 positions agree with TRBD2. There are 16 residues in the CDR3. CDR1 SGHKS and CDR2 YYEKEE come from the germline V gene (reference sequence). J was trimmed by 2 bases and V by 1 base; bases with no gene match: 6. This CDR3 reads CASSLRGRGAYNEQFF. The DNA of the CDR3 is TGTGCCAGCAGCTTGCGAGGGAGGGGAGCCTACAATGAGCAGTTCTTC. The variable domain in full, completed from reference TRBV5-5 and TRBJ2-1, reads DAGVTQSPTHLIKTRGQQVTLRCSPISGHKSVSWYQQVLGQGPQFIFQYYEKEERGRGNFPDRFSARQFPNYSSELNVNALLLGDSALYLCASSLRGRGAYNEQFFGPGTRLTVL.

The chain is built from TRBV27 and TRBJ2-1, with TRBD2 as a possible D gene (8 bases). Trimming took 0 bases from V and 10 from J, leaving 22 bases between them. The CDR3 runs 17 residues. CDR1 and CDR2 from the germline V gene are MNHEY and SMNVEV (reference sequence). CDR3 sequence: CASSLSPGGGAWFEQFF. The DNA for the CDR3 is TGTGCCAGCAGTTTATCCCCGGGAGGGGGCGCATGGTTCGAGCAGTTCTTC.

The V gene is TRBV6-2 or TRBV6-3, the J gene TRBJ2-5; no definite D call. Germline V lookup: CDR1 MNHEY, CDR2 SVGEGT. There are 11 residues in the CDR3. Trimming stripped 4 bases from V and 4 bases from J, with 4 bases between. The DNA for the CDR3 is TGTGCCAGCAGTTCAGGAGAGACCCAGTACTTC. Translated, it gives CASSSGETQYF.

The chain recombines TRBV19 with TRBJ2-3; a possible D gene is TRBD1 (6 bases). V lost 7 bases and J 2 bases, leaving 16 bases between the germline ends. The CDR3 runs 15 residues. CDR1 and CDR2 (germline): LNHDA, SQIVND (reference sequence). The CDR3 region is CASTNRDTATDTQYF. CDR3 in DNA: TGTGCCAGTACCAACCGGGACACCGCCACAGATACGCAGTATTTT. The full variable domain, with the rest looked up from reference TRBV19 and TRBJ2-3, is DGGITQSPKYLFRKEGQNVTLSCEQNLNHDAMYWYRQDPGQGLRLIYYSQIVNDFQKGDIAEGYSVSREKKESFPLTVTSAQKNPTAFYLCASTNRDTATDTQYFGPGTRLTVL.

V and J are TRBV30 and TRBJ1-2; D perhaps matches TRBD1 (6 bases). This CDR3 spans 13 amino acids. Germline V CDR1 and CDR2: GTSNPN, SVGIG (reference sequence). The ends were cut back, 4 bases at V and 4 bases at J, with 13 bases in the middle. The CDR3 DNA reads TGTGCCTGGACGGACAGAGCCGCCTATGGCTACACCTTC. Amino acid sequence: CAWTDRAAYGYTF.

The chain is built from TRBV19 and TRBJ1-6, with 7 bases identical to TRBD1. V lost 8 bases, J lost 7 bases, and 5 bases stayed unmatched. Germline V lookup: CDR1 LNHDA, CDR2 SQIVND (reference sequence). The CDR3 loop spans 13 amino acids. The CDR3 nucleotides are TGTGCCAGTGCCGGGACAGCGAATTCACCCCTCCACTTT. This codes for CASAGTANSPLHF. The full variable domain, in which reference TRBV19 and TRBJ1-6 provide the parts outside the CDR3, is DGGITQSPKYLFRKEGQNVTLSCEQNLNHDAMYWYRQDPGQGLRLIYYSQIVNDFQKGDIAEGYSVSREKKESFPLTVTSAQKNPTAFYLCASAGTANSPLHFGNGTRLTVT.

The V and J genes are TRBV10-3 and TRBJ1-5; a weak D match, TRBD1 (5 bases). The CDR3 consists of 16 residues. CDR1 is ENHRY and CDR2 is SYGVKD in the germline V gene. With 5 bases removed from V and 3 bases from J, the gap between germline ends came to 17 bases. Here the CDR3 DNA reads TGTGCCATCAGTATAGCCGGGACTCTGCCCAATCAGCCCCAGCATTTT. Translating gives CAISIAGTLPNQPQHF.

The chain recombines TRBV4-3 with TRBJ2-6; a possible D gene is TRBD2 (5 bases). V was trimmed by 0 bases and J by 2 bases, leaving 8 bases between them. The length of the CDR3 is 16 residues. CDR1 and CDR2 from the germline V gene are LGHNA and YSLEER. CDR3 amino acids: CASSQDHGAGANVLTF. The CDR3 nucleotides read TGCGCCAGCAGCCAAGATCACGGGGCTGGGGCCAACGTCCTGACTTTC.

This chain connects TRBV27 to TRBJ1-5, with a possible D match to TRBD1 (5 bases). The V and J ends lost 2 bases and 4 bases respectively, with 12 bases between them. This CDR3 region has 15 residues. Germline CDR1 and CDR2: MNHEY and SMNVEV (reference sequence). CDR3 nucleotides: TGTGCCAGCAGTTTAACGCGGGGGATGAATCAGCCCCAGCATTTT. Its translation: CASSLTRGMNQPQHF.

The chain carries TRBV5-1 and TRBJ1-6, with D perhaps matching TRBD1 (6 bases). V dropped 2 bases and J dropped 10 bases, with 13 bases sitting between them. CDR1 is SGHRS, CDR2 YFSETQ, per germline. The CDR3 has 14 amino acids. CDR3 protein: CASSLGGRESPLHF. The CDR3 coding sequence is TGCGCCAGCAGCTTAGGGGGAAGGGAATCACCCCTCCACTTT.

The V call is TRBV7-2, the J call TRBJ1-1; the D gene is possibly TRBD1 (5 bases). The CDR3 length is 13 residues. Germline CDR1 SGHTA, CDR2 FQGNSA. The V gene lost 3 bases and the J gene lost 3 bases, with 8 bases spanning the gap. The CDR3 nucleotides read TGTGCCAGCAGCTTTACAGGATACACTGAAGCTTTCTTT. This codes for CASSFTGYTEAFF.

V usage is TRBV27 and J usage is TRBJ2-7; a possible D gene is TRBD2 (6 bases). This CDR3 is 13 amino acids long. V was pared by 2 bases and J by 3 bases, with 8 bases between. In germline, CDR1 is MNHEY, CDR2 SMNVEV (reference sequence). This CDR3 reads CASSLRTNYEQYF. CDR3 nucleotides: TGTGCCAGCAGTTTAAGGACTAACTACGAGCAGTACTTC.

The chain is built from TRBV10-1 and TRBJ1-1, with 7 bases identical to TRBD1. Germline CDR1 WNHNN, CDR2 SYGVQD (reference sequence). CDR3 length equals 15 residues. After removal of 4 bases from V and 1 base from J, the junction contained 6 bases not matched to a gene. The CDR3 here is CASSAGGLRNTEAFF. The CDR3 DNA is TGCGCCAGCAGTGCAGGGGGTTTAAGGAACACTGAAGCTTTCTTT.

This clone has more than one count but fewer than ten. The rearrangement uses TRBV18 and TRBJ1-1; TRBD1 is a possible D gene (6 bases). V was shortened by 9 bases and J by 1 base, with 18 bases between the two germline ends. Germline CDR1 reads KGHSH; CDR2 reads LQKENI. This CDR3 comprises 15 residues. Written as DNA, the CDR3 is TGTGCCAGTCACAGAACGACAGGACCGAACACTGAAGCTTTCTTT. Translating gives CASHRTTGPNTEAFF.

This sequence joins TRBV27 and TRBJ2-1; D may be TRBD1 (6 bases). Germline-derived CDR1 and CDR2 are MNHEY and SMNVEV (reference sequence). The V end lost 6 bases, the J end lost 6 bases, and 15 bases lay between the germline ends. There are 14 residues in the CDR3. For the CDR3, the DNA is TGTGCCAGCAGCCGGGACACTGTCATCAATGAGCAGTTCTTC. Translation: CASSRDTVINEQFF.

The rearrangement joins TRBV4-1 to TRBJ2-7, with 7 bases lining up with TRBD2. The CDR3 is made up of 14 amino acids. The V and J ends lost 0 bases and 4 bases, in that order; junction bases with no gene match: 3. Germline assignment: CDR1 MGHRA and CDR2 YSYEKL. The CDR3 nucleotides are TGCGCCAGCAGCCAAGATGAGCGGGGTTACGAGCAGTACTTC. Translation gives CASSQDERGYEQYF.

CDR3 region: CASSPRENEQYF. Here the CDR3 DNA reads TGTGCCAGCAGCCCTCGGGAGAACGAGCAGTACTTC. The chain has TRBV7-3 and TRBJ2-7; weak D call: TRBD2 (6 bases). V was cut by 5 bases and J by 5 bases, with 10 bases left in between. This CDR3 spans 12 amino acids. Germline V gene sequence: CDR1 SGHTA, CDR2 FQGTGA.